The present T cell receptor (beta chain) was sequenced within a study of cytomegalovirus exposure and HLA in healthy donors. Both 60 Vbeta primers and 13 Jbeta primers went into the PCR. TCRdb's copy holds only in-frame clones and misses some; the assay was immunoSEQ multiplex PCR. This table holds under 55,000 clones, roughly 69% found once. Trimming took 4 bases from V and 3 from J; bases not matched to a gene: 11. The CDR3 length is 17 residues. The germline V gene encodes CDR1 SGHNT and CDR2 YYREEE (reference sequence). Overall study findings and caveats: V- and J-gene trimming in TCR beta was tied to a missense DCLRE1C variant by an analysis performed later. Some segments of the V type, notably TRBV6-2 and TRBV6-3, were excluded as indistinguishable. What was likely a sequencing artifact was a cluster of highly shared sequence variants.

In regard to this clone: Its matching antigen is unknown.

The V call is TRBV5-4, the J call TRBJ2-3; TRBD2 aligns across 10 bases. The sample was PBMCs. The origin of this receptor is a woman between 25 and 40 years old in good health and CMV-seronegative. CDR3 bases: TGTGCCAGCAGCCGGGAGCCTCTAGCGGGAGAGACAGATACGCAGTATTTT. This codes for CASSREPLAGETDTQYF.